The source of this TCR beta chain is a study of cytomegalovirus exposure and HLA in healthy donors. Study overall: Of all 398 donors who were genotyped, about 80% belonged to the Caucasian-associated ancestry cluster. Study results and caveats: Presence/absence analyses assumed roughly uniform sequencing depth across donors, which may not hold. 150 to 200 TCR beta chains were listed as cytomegalovirus-associated. The productive fraction for most TCR beta V segments was about 87% or about 30% in an earlier analysis.

Turning to this clone: Antigen unknown.

PCR was performed using 60 Vbeta and 13 Jbeta primers. Using immunoSEQ multiplex PCR, the repertoire was profiled, and TCRdb retains in-frame clones only, with some absent. The sample holds about 170,000 clones. Sequencing input: PBMCs. The TCR originated in a woman between 18 and 29 years old in good health and CMV-seropositive.

DNA for the CDR3: TGTGCCAGCAGCTTAAGGGCCCAGCGGGGGGAGGAGACCCAGTACTTC. Encoded protein: CASSLRAQRGEETQYF. This rearrangement joins TRBV7-2 to TRBJ2-5; 9 nucleotides match TRBD2. This CDR3 has 16 amino acids. Germline V gives CDR1 SGHTA, CDR2 FQGNSA. Trimming cost V 2 bases and J 5 bases; bases outside gene matches: 9. Based on the CDR3 plus reference TRBV7-2 and TRBJ2-5, the full variable domain is GAGVSQSPSNKVTEKGKDVELRCDPISGHTALYWYRQSLGQGLEFLIYFQGNSAPDKSGLPSDRFSAERTGGSVSTLTIQRTQQEDSAVYLCASSLRAQRGEETQYFGPGTRLLVL.